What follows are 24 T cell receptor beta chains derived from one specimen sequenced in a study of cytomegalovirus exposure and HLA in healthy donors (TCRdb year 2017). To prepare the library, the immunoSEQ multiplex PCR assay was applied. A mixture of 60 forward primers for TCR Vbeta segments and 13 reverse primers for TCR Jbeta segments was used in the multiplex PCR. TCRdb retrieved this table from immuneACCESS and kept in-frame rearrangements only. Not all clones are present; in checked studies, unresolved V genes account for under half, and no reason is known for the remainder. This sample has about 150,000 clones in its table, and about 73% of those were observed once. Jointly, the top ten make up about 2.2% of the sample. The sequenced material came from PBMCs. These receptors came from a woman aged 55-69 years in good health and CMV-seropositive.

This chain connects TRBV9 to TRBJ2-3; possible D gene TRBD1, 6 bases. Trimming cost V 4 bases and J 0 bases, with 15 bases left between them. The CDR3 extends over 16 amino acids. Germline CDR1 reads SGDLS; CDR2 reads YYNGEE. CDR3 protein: CASSPSGQTSTDTQYF. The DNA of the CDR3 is TGTGCCAGCAGCCCATCCGGACAGACTAGCACAGATACGCAGTATTTT.

The CDR3 nucleotides are TGTGCCAGCAGCTTCGGGGGGCTGGGCACTGAAGCTTTCTTT. Its protein product is CASSFGGLGTEAFF. This chain joins TRBV7-3 and TRBJ1-1, with TRBD1 as a possible D gene (6 bases). This CDR3 is 14 amino acids long. V dropped 3 bases and J dropped 4 bases, with 12 bases sitting between them. CDR1 SGHTA and CDR2 FQGTGA come from the germline V gene.

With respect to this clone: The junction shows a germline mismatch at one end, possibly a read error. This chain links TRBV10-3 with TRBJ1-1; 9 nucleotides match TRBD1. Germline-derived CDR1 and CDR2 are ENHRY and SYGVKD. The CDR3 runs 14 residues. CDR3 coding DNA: TGTGCCGTCAGCTCGGGACAGGGGAACACTGAAGCTTTCTTT. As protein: CAVSSGQGNTEAFF.

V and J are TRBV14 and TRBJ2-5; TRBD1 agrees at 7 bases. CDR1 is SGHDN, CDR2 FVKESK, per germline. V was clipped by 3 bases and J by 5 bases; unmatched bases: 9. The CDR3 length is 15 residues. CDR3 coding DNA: TGTGCCAGCAGCCAGAACAGGGGCCCCCGGGAGACCCAGTACTTC. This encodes CASSQNRGPRETQYF.

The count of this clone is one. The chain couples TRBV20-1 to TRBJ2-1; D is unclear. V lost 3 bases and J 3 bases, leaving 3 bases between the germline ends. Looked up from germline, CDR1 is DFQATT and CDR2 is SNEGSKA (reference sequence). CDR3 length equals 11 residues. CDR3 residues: CSASGYNEQFF. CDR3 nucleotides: TGCAGTGCTAGCGGCTACAATGAGCAGTTCTTC.

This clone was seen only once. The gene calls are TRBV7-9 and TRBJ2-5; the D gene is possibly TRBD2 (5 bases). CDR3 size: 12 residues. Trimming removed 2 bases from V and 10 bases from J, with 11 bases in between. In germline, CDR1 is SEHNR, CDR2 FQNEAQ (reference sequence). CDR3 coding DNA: TGTGCCAGCAGCTTAAATTTGGGAGACCAGTACTTC. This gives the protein CASSLNLGDQYF.

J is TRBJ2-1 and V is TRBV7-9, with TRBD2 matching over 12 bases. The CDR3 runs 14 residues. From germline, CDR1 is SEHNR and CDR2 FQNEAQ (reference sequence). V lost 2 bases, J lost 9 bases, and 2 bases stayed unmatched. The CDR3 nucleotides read TGTGCCAGCAGCTTACTAGCGGGAGGGGCTGAGCAGTTCTTC. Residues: CASSLLAGGAEQFF.

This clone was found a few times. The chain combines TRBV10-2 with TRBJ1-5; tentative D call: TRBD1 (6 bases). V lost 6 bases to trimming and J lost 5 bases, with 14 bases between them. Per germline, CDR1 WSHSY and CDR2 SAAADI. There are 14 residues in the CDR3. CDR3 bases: TGCGCCAGCAGCACAACAGGGTCGTATCAGCCCCAGCATTTT. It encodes CASSTTGSYQPQHF.

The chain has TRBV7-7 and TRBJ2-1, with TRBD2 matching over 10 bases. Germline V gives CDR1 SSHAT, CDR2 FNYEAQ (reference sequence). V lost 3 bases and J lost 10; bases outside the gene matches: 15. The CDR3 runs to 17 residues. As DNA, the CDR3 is TGTGCCAGCAGCTTTAAGAGCGGGAGGGCCAAAAATGAGGAGCAGTTCTTC. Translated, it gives CASSFKSGRAKNEEQFF.

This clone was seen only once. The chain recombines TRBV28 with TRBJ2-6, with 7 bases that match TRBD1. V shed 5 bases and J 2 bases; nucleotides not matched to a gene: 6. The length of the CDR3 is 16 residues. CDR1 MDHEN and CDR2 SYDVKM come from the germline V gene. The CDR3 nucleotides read TGTGCCAGCAGTACAGGGGACCCTACTGGGGCCAACGTCCTGACTTTC. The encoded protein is CASSTGDPTGANVLTF.

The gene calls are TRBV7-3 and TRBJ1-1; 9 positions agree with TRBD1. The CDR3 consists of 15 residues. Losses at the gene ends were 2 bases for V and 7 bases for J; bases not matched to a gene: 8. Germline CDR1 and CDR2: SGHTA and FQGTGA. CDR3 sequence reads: CASSLLVGGQGEAFF. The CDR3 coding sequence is TGTGCCAGCAGCTTATTGGTGGGGGGACAGGGTGAAGCTTTCTTT.

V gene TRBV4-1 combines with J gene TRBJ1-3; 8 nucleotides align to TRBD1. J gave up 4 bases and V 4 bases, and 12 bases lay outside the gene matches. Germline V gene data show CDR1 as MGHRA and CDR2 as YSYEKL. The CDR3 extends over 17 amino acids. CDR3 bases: TGCGCCAGCAGCCGAGAGGGTAACAGGGGGTCAGGAAACACCATATATTTT. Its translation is CASSREGNRGSGNTIYF.

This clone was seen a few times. This CDR3 is CAISDPTGIHYGYTF. As DNA, the CDR3 is TGTGCCATCAGTGATCCTACAGGGATACACTATGGCTACACCTTC. The rearrangement links TRBV10-3 to TRBJ1-2; D is possibly TRBD1 (6 bases). The germline V gene encodes CDR1 ENHRY and CDR2 SYGVKD. CDR3 length equals 15 residues. Trimming cost V 3 bases and J 3 bases, with 14 bases left between them.

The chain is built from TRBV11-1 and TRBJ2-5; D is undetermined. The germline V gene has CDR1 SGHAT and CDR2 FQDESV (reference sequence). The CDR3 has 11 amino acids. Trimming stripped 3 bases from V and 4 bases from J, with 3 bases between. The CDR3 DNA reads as TGTGCCAGCAGCTTCGGAGAGACCCAGTACTTC. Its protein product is CASSFGETQYF.

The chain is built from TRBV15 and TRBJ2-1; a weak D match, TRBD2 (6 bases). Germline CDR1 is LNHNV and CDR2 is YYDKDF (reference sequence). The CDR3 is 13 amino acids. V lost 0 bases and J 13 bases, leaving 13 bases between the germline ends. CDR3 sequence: CATSRDSREKQFF. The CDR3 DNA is TGTGCCACCAGCAGAGATTCACGGGAGAAACAGTTCTTC. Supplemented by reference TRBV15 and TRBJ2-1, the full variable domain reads DAMVIQNPRYQVTQFGKPVTLSCSQTLNHNVMYWYQQKSSQAPKLLFHYYDKDFNNEADTPDNFQSRRPNTSFCFLDIRSPGLGDTAMYLCATSRDSREKQFFGPGTRLTVL.

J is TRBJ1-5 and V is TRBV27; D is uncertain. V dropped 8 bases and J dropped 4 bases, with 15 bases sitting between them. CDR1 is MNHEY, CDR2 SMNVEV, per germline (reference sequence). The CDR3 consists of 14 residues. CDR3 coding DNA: TGTGCCAGCCACCTGGGCAAAAGGAATCAGCCCCAGCATTTT. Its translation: CASHLGKRNQPQHF.

The CDR3 DNA reads as TGTGCCAGCAGTTACTCGAGAGGGAACTACGAGCAGTACTTC. It translates to CASSYSRGNYEQYF. The V call is TRBV6-5, the J call TRBJ2-7; weak D call: TRBD2 (5 bases). V was cut by 0 bases and J by 3 bases, with 9 bases left in between. Germline V lookup: CDR1 MNHEY, CDR2 SVGAGI. The CDR3 runs 14 residues.

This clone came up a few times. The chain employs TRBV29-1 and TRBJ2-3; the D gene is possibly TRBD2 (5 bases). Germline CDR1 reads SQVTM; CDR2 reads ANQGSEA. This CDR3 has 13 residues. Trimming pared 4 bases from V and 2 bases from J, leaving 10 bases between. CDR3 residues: CSVVRETTDTQYF. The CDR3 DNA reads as TGCAGCGTTGTACGGGAAACCACAGATACGCAGTATTTT.

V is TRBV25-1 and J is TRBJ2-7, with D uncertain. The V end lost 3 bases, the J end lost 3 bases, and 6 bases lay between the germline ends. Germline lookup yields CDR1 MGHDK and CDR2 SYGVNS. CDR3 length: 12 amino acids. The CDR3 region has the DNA TGTGCCAGCAGTGAGAGTTACTACGAGCAGTACTTC. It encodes CASSESYYEQYF.

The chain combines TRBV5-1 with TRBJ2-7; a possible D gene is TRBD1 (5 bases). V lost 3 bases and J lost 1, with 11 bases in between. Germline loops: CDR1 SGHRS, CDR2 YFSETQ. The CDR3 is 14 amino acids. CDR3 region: CASSSTTASYEQYF. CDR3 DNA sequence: TGCGCCAGCAGCTCGACGACAGCTTCCTACGAGCAGTACTTC.

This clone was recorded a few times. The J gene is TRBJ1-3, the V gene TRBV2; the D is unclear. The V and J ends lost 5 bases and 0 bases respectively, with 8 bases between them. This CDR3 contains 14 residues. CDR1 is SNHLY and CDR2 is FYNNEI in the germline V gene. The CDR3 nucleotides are TGTGCCAGCAGTTTGGGGAGCTCTGGAAACACCATATATTTT. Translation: CASSLGSSGNTIYF.

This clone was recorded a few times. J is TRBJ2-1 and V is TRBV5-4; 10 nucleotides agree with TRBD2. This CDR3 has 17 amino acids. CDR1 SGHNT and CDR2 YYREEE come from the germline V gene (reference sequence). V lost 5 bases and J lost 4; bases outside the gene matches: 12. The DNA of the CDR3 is TGTGCCAGCAGACCCGGGACTAGCGATCAACTTTACAATGAGCAGTTCTTC. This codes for CASRPGTSDQLYNEQFF.

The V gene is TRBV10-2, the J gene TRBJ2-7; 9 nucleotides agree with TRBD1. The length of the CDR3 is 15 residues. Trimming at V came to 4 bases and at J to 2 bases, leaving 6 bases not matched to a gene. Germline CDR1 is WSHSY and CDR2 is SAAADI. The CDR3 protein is CASSAGQGSPYEQYF. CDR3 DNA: TGCGCCAGCAGTGCGGGACAGGGATCTCCCTACGAGCAGTACTTC.

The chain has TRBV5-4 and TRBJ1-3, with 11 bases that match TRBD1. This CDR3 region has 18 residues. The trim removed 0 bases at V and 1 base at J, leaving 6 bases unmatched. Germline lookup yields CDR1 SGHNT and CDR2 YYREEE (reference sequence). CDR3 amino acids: CASSLAGTGGSSGNTIYF. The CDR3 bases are TGTGCCAGCAGCTTGGCGGGGACAGGGGGTAGTTCTGGAAACACCATATATTTT.